This TCR beta chain was retrieved from a study of blood T cells in healthy people across ages. Germline CDR1 and CDR2: MNHEY and SVGEGT. This CDR3 is 16 amino acids long. V lost 5 bases to trimming and J lost 1 base, with 12 bases between them. The second PCR ran 7 to 11 cycles with a sample-barcoded 5' primer and J-beta primers. TCRdb used MiXCR to reprocess the 5' RACE reads, holding one entry per CDR3 protein. This table holds over 1,300,000 distinct CDR3 sequences, 59% found once. The sample was blood. V is TRBV6-2 or TRBV6-3 and J is TRBJ2-6, with D possibly TRBD2 on 6 matching bases. The clonotype originates from a man younger than 35 in good health. The CDR3 bases are TGTGCCAGCAGTCTAGGGGACTTGTCTGGGGCCAACGTCCTGACTTTC. Amino acid sequence: CASSLGDLSGANVLTF.